Detailed here is one T cell receptor beta chain. The sample originates from a study of radiotherapy plus CTLA-4 blockade in lung cancer. Profiled with immunoSEQ multiplex PCR; TCRdb holds only in-frame clones, not every one. Of around 45,000 clones listed, about 88% were seen once; the top ten hold about 7.2%. Material: peripheral blood, obtained from a patient treated with radiotherapy plus ipilimumab. The sequence was obtained from a human donor with non-small cell lung cancer whose response to radiotherapy plus ipilimumab could not be evaluated.

CDR3 amino acids: CASSDPGQVYTF. CDR3 bases: TGTGCCAGCTCCGACCCCGGACAGGTCTACACCTTC. This chain joins TRBV6-6 and TRBJ1-2, with TRBD1 matching over 7 bases. The germline gives CDR1 MNHNY, CDR2 SVGAGI (reference sequence). The ends lost 8 bases at V and 10 bases at J; junction bases unmatched: 10. This CDR3 has 12 residues.